A selection of T cell receptor beta chains follows, all from one sample in a study of blood T cell repertoires in COVID-19. The assay was immunoSEQ multiplex PCR, and TCRdb's table has in-frame clones only and misses some. The data show about 60,000 clones, around 84% seen once. Sequences were obtained from peripheral blood. Source of these receptors: a man in his 70s with active COVID-19. The CDR3 runs from the conserved cysteine through the conserved F or W. D genes are given only for firm matches. The size of a clone is reported for some rows only, either as once, few or many, or as a class for expanded clones.

>TRBD2|TRBV6-6|-|TRBJ2-2
CASRDSGTGVGELFF
TGTGCCAGCAGGGATAGCGGGACGGGGGTCGGGGAGCTGTTTTTT
>-|TRBV7-3|-|TRBJ2-6
CASSVQGTGANVLTF
TGTGCCAGCAGCGTACAGGGAACTGGGGCCAACGTCCTGACTTTC
>TRBD1|TRBV4-3|-|TRBJ2-2
CASSQRDRLTGELFF
TGCGCCAGCAGCCAACGGGACAGACTAACCGGGGAGCTGTTTTTT
>-|TRBV15|few|TRBJ2-1
CATSFTSSYNEQFF
TGTGCCACCAGCTTTACTAGCTCCTACAATGAGCAGTTCTTC
>-|TRBV2|-|TRBJ1-5
CASSESGYSNQPQHF
TGTGCCAGCAGTGAATCAGGATATAGCAATCAGCCCCAGCATTTT
>TRBD1|TRBV6-2/TRBV6-3|once|TRBJ2-1
CASSSGTGSHEQFF
TGTGCCAGCAGTTCCGGGACAGGGAGTCATGAGCAGTTCTTC
>TRBD1|TRBV18|-|TRBJ2-1
CASSRGQGVSYNEQFF
TGTGCCAGCTCACGAGGACAGGGTGTTTCCTACAATGAGCAGTTCTTC
>-|TRBV7-2|-|TRBJ2-1
CASSLRVSSYNEQFF
TGTGCCAGCAGCTTGCGCGTAAGCTCCTACAATGAGCAGTTCTTC
>TRBD1|TRBV19|-|TRBJ2-7
CARGRDRGYEQYF
TGTGCCCGGGGCAGGGACAGGGGTTACGAGCAGTACTTC
>TRBD1|TRBV6-2/TRBV6-3|-|TRBJ1-1
CASSDDRANAFF
TGTGCCAGCAGTGATGACAGGGCTAACGCTTTCTTT
>-|TRBV4-3|-|TRBJ2-3
CASSQEAFTDTQYF
TGCGCCAGCAGCCAAGAAGCTTTCACAGATACGCAGTATTTT
>-|TRBV11-2|-|TRBJ2-7
CASSLKRQFLYEQYF
TGTGCCAGCAGCTTAAAACGACAGTTCCTCTACGAGCAGTACTTC
>-|TRBV4-2|many|TRBJ2-1
CASSQSTSQGNEQFF
TGTGCCAGCAGCCAGTCGACTAGTCAAGGGAATGAGCAGTTCTTC
>-|TRBV9|-|TRBJ2-6
CASSVVGRSGANVLTF
TGTGCCAGCAGCGTAGTGGGCCGCTCTGGGGCCAACGTCCTGACTTTC
>TRBD2|TRBV3-1/TRBV3-2|-|TRBJ2-4
CASSLREAGNIQYF
TGTGCCAGCAGCCTACGGGAGGCTGGAAACATTCAGTACTTC
>TRBD2|TRBV7-2|-|TRBJ2-1
CASSLAAQLAGVGEQFF
TGTGCCAGCAGCTTAGCGGCCCAACTAGCGGGAGTGGGGGAGCAGTTCTTC
>-|TRBV24-1|-|TRBJ2-1
CATSDSTSEQFF
TGTGCCACCAGTGATTCAACGAGCGAGCAGTTCTTC
>-|TRBV28|-|TRBJ1-2
CASSVVSGYTF
TGTGCCAGCAGCGTTGTGAGTGGCTACACCTTC
>-|TRBV29-1|-|TRBJ2-7
CSVAGSPYEQYF
TGCAGCGTTGCGGGATCACCCTACGAGCAGTACTTC
>-|TRBV19|-|TRBJ1-4
CASSMRQGNEKLFF
TGTGCCAGTAGTATGAGGCAGGGGAATGAAAAACTGTTTTTT
>TRBD1|TRBV28|-|TRBJ2-2
CASSLSTGGKTGELFF
TGTGCCAGCAGTTTATCTACAGGGGGCAAAACCGGGGAGCTGTTTTTT
>TRBD1|TRBV7-2|once|TRBJ2-5
CASIRTGGETQYF
TGTGCCAGCATCCGGACAGGGGGGGAGACCCAGTACTTC
>TRBD2|TRBV5-1|-|TRBJ2-7
CASSLGTSGYEQYF
TGCGCCAGCAGCTTAGGGACTAGCGGCTACGAGCAGTACTTC
>-|TRBV5-7|-|TRBJ2-1
CASSLPGEKYNEQFF
TGTGCCAGCAGCTTGCCCGGGGAAAAGTACAATGAGCAGTTCTTC
>TRBD2|TRBV5-1|-|TRBJ2-7
CASSSGTSGREQYF
TGCGCCAGCAGCTCCGGGACTAGCGGGAGGGAGCAGTACTTC
>TRBD2|TRBV14|-|TRBJ2-5
CASSPRTPFGTRYF
TGTGCCAGCAGCCCCCGAACACCATTCGGGACTAGGTACTTC
>-|TRBV7-9|-|TRBJ1-4
CASSFSPREKLFF
TGTGCCAGCAGCTTCTCACCGAGGGAAAAACTGTTTTTT
>-|TRBV6-5|once|TRBJ1-1
CASSYSRGAGTEAFF
TGTGCCAGCAGTTACTCGCGGGGGGCCGGCACTGAAGCTTTCTTT
>TRBD2|TRBV6-2/TRBV6-3|once|TRBJ2-7
CASSSRLAGGVYEQYF
TGTGCCAGCAGTTCCCGACTAGCGGGAGGTGTATACGAGCAGTACTTC
>TRBD1|TRBV4-3|-|TRBJ2-5
CASSQITGEETQYF
TGCGCCAGCAGCCAAATAACAGGGGAAGAGACCCAGTACTTC
>-|TRBV6-5|-|TRBJ1-6
CARGDTYNSPLHF
TGTGCCAGGGGGGACACCTATAATTCACCCCTCCACTTT
>-|TRBV5-6|-|TRBJ2-5
CASSLVAAGRETQYF
TGTGCCAGCAGCTTGGTAGCGGCAGGGCGAGAGACCCAGTACTTC
>TRBD2|TRBV11-1|once|TRBJ2-1
CASSSTSGSVEQFF
TGTGCCAGCAGCTCCACTAGCGGGAGTGTTGAGCAGTTCTTC
>-|TRBV5-4|-|TRBJ2-3
CASSLARTEADTQYF
TGTGCCAGCAGCTTGGCCCGCACTGAGGCAGATACGCAGTATTTT
>TRBD1|TRBV19|-|TRBJ2-1
CASRSRGQAEQFF
TGTGCCAGTAGATCAAGGGGGCAGGCTGAGCAGTTCTTC
>-|TRBV5-1|-|TRBJ1-2
CASSLDTGWGYTF
TGCGCCAGCAGCTTGGATACAGGGTGGGGCTACACCTTC
>TRBD1|TRBV5-1|-|TRBJ1-1
CASSKGTGGITEAFF
TGCGCCAGCAGCAAGGGGACAGGGGGGATCACTGAAGCTTTCTTT
>-|TRBV30|-|TRBJ1-3
CAWTGGTGEPSGNTIYF
TGTGCCTGGACCGGTGGTACAGGCGAGCCCTCTGGAAACACCATATATTTT
>TRBD1|TRBV19|-|TRBJ2-1
CATISTGDLTYNEQFF
TGTGCCACCATTTCAACAGGGGATCTAACCTACAATGAGCAGTTCTTC
>-|TRBV5-1|few|TRBJ1-6
CASSPDRRNSPLHF
TGCGCCAGCAGCCCGGACAGAAGGAATTCACCCCTCCACTTT
>-|TRBV24-1|-|TRBJ1-4
CATSDPQGNGEKLFF
TGTGCCACCAGTGATCCTCAGGGGAATGGAGAAAAACTGTTTTTT
>-|TRBV18|-|TRBJ1-2
CASSPGVGLANYGYTF
TGTGCCAGCTCACCCGGGGTTGGATTAGCTAACTATGGCTACACCTTC
>TRBD1|TRBV5-1|-|TRBJ2-5
CASSSDLTGPETQYF
TGCGCCAGCAGCTCTGACTTGACAGGGCCGGAGACCCAGTACTTC